This TCR beta chain is from a study of blood T cell repertoires in COVID-19. Study context: From T cells, B-cell-depleted T cells, or PBMCs came the material, which was cDNA or gDNA.

This clone was observed a single time. In the authors' methods: Quantification of nucleated cells was approximated via reference gene primer amplification. Assay used: immunoSEQ multiplex PCR; TCRdb lists only in-frame clones, some missing. V, J and clone size were drawn from that table, and D and trimming were deduced from the DNA. In the table there are 150,000 to 200,000 clones, about 85% of which are singletons. The source of this sequence is a man aged 60-69 years with acute or convalescent COVID-19. The sample comprised peripheral blood.

The CDR3 bases are TGTGCCAGCAGCACGGGTGCCGCTGCAGATACGCAGTATTTT. Protein sequence: CASSTGAAADTQYF. This chain connects TRBV11-2 to TRBJ2-3; D ambiguous. The germline V gene has CDR1 SGHAT and CDR2 FQNNGV. The V and J ends lost 5 bases and 4 bases respectively, with 13 bases between them. This CDR3 has 14 amino acids.